Listed here is a single TCR beta chain. As yet, its antigen is unknown. Other DNA sequences in the same sample also yield this CDR3. This specimen belongs to a study of cytomegalovirus exposure and HLA in healthy donors. At the level of the study: Of the donors genotyped, 300 to 500 in all, about 81% fell in the Caucasian-associated ancestry cluster. Study-wide results and caveats: In a later analysis, compared with equally common non-associated chains, HLA-associated beta chains were more expanded. According to a later analysis, most TCR beta chains associated with CMV appeared HLA-restricted. Accurate prediction of HLA-A and HLA-B alleles (for most subjects) was reportedly achieved from TCR beta sequences.

Researchers ran the PCR with 60 Vbeta and 13 Jbeta primers. Measured with immunoSEQ multiplex PCR; TCRdb has only the in-frame clones, and not every one. The table shows 120,000 to 150,000 clones, with around 80% occurring only once. Material for sequencing was PBMCs. This TCR was recovered from a woman between 35 and 50 years old in good health and CMV-seronegative.

The CDR3 sequence is CASGGGGLFF. In DNA, the CDR3 is TGTGCCAGCGGGGGGGGCGGGCTGTTTTTT. This chain uses TRBV21-1 with TRBJ2-2; the D call in the table, TRBD2, was not verified against the DNA. TRBV21-1 is tagged as a pseudogene. This CDR3 region has 10 residues.